The sequence of this T cell receptor beta chain was determined in a study of breast tumors, draining lymph nodes, adjacent tissues. Findings and caveats of the study: Compared with basal-like, luminal-like tumors shared significantly more repertoire with nontumor tissue. The lymph node origin of tumor T cells was framed as consistent with a hypothesis, not demonstrated.

Only one count was recorded for this clonotype. Its antigen remains unknown. Breast cancer patients provided tissue from their axillary draining lymph nodes. From the multiplex PCR reads, TCRdb called clonotypes with MiXCR, one entry per CDR3 protein. The table includes fewer than 250,000 distinct CDR3 sequences, about 30% detected once. This CDR3 spans 16 amino acids. This TCR came from a female donor with breast cancer. Some clones in this sample may be carry-over from other donors' samples. The source material was axillary lymph node tissue. The chain is built from TRBV12-3 or TRBV12-4 and TRBJ2-1; D not certain. CDR3 sequence (DNA): TGTGTCGGCACTCCCGAGACATTATCTGTTTACAATGAGCAGTTCTTC. Its translation: CVGTPETLSVYNEQFF.